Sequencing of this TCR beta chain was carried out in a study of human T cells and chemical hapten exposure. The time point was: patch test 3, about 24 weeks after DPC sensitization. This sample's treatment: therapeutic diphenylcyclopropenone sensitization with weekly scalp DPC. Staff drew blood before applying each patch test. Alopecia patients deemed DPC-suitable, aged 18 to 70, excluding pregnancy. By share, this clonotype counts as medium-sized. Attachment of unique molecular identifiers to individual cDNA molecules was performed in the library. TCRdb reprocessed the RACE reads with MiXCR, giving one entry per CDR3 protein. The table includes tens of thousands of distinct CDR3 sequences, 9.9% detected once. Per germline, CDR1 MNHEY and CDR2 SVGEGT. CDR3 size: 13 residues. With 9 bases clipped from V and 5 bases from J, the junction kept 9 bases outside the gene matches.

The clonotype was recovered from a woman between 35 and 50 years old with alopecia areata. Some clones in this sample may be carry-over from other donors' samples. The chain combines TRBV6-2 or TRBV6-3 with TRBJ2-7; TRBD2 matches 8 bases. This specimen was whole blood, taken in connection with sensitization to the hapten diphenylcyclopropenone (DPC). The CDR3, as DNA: TGTGCCAGTTCACTAGCGGAGTTACACGAGCAGTACTTC. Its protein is CASSLAELHEQYF.